The T cell receptor beta chain described here comes from a study of chemoradiotherapy in HPV16-positive cancers. Study-level information: Functional T-cell assays on a couple of HPV16-positive patients' cells defined candidate HPV-specific clones and common TCR motifs. Study-level points and caveats: In HPV16-positive patients, HPV-responsive T-cell expansion tracked better recurrence-free survival. Candidate HPV-specific clones and E7-related TCR motifs grew in tumor during treatment. The functional HPV-specific definition rests on just a couple of HPV16-positive patients.

With regard to this clone: Its specificity is unknown.

TCRdb keeps only in-frame clones here, not all; method: immunoSEQ multiplex PCR. The table has 14,000 or so clones, about four fifths seen once; the top ten hold 10%. The CDR3 is made up of 13 amino acids. Per germline, CDR1 MDHEN and CDR2 SYDVKM. Deletions cut 6 bases from V and 5 bases from J, with 12 bases between. Sample acquisition took place from a patient who underwent chemoradiotherapy. The TCR comes from a human donor with HPV-associated anogenital cancer. This rearrangement joins TRBV28 to TRBJ2-3; D is possibly TRBD1 (6 bases). This chain's CDR3 is CASSYQGRDTQYF. For the CDR3, the DNA is TGTGCCAGCAGCTACCAGGGGCGAGATACGCAGTATTTT. The full variable domain, with the rest looked up from reference TRBV28 and TRBJ2-3, is DVKVTQSSRYLVKRTGEKVFLECVQDMDHENMFWYRQDPGLGLRLIYFSYDVKMKEKGDIPEGYSVSREKKERFSLILESASTNQTSMYLCASSYQGRDTQYFGPGTRLTVL.